This is a list of T cell receptor beta chains from one sample in a study of vaccination effects on CD4 cells after COVID-19. Their specific antigens are unknown. The assay was immunoSEQ multiplex PCR, and TCRdb's table has in-frame clones only and misses some. Among more than 20,000 clones, approximately 80% were seen once, and the ten largest hold under 25%. Sample: CD4+ T cells from PBMCs cultured with HCoV-NL63 spike peptides, taken before COVID-19 vaccination. These receptors were collected from a human donor who had a prior SARS-CoV-2 infection. The CDR3 runs from the conserved cysteine through the conserved F or W. The D gene is left open where the match is weak. Only some rows state a clone size, as once, few, many or a class for expanded clones.

cdr3_length	clone_size	d_call	v_call	j_call	cdr3_aa	cdr3_nt
16	-	-	TRBV5-1	TRBJ2-7	CASSFLKESIYYEQYF	TGCGCCAGCAGCTTCCTTAAGGAGAGCATTTACTACGAGCAGTACTTC
11	-	-	TRBV20-1	TRBJ1-1	CSARGLAEAFF	TGCAGTGCGAGGGGTTTGGCTGAAGCTTTCTTT
14	medium-sized	-	TRBV7-9	TRBJ2-7	CASSPRGLSWEQYF	TGTGCCAGCAGCCCACGCGGACTTTCTTGGGAGCAGTACTTC
16	-	TRBD1	TRBV10-3	TRBJ1-3	CAIRRLGGAGGNTIYF	TGTGCCATCAGGCGCTTAGGGGGCGCAGGTGGAAACACCATATATTTT
12	-	-	TRBV7-2	TRBJ1-5	CASSPGDQPQHF	TGTGCCAGCAGCCCGGGGGATCAGCCCCAGCATTTT
14	-	-	TRBV5-1	TRBJ2-7	CASSQTSGTYEQYF	TGCGCCAGCAGCCAAACATCAGGGACCTACGAGCAGTACTTC
15	-	TRBD2	TRBV7-9	TRBJ2-7	CASSGGTTSAEEQYF	TGTGCCAGCAGCGGTGGGACTACTTCCGCGGAGGAGCAGTACTTC
16	-	-	TRBV5-6	TRBJ1-2	CASSPSLGREDYGYTF	TGTGCAAGCAGCCCGAGTTTGGGCAGGGAGGACTATGGCTACACCTTC
16	-	-	TRBV5-1	TRBJ2-5	CASSFLPTGAQETQYF	TGCGCCAGCAGCTTTCTTCCGACGGGGGCCCAAGAGACCCAGTACTTC
13	-	-	TRBV7-9	TRBJ2-5	CASSFSIQETQYF	TGTGCCAGCAGCTTCTCTATCCAAGAGACCCAGTACTTC
16	-	-	TRBV6-1	TRBJ1-1	CASSEGEGRALIEAFF	TGTGCCAGCAGTGAAGGTGAAGGAAGAGCCTTAATCGAAGCTTTCTTT
14	-	TRBD1	TRBV28	TRBJ1-2	CASSFQGQDYGYTF	TGTGCCAGCAGTTTCCAGGGACAGGACTATGGCTACACCTTC
16	-	-	TRBV7-3	TRBJ2-3	CASSLTSAGVADTQYF	TGTGCCAGCAGCTTAACGTCTGCAGGCGTCGCAGATACGCAGTATTTT
14	-	-	TRBV5-4	TRBJ1-2	CASKPRTEPHGYTF	TGTGCCAGCAAGCCCCGGACGGAGCCCCATGGCTACACCTTC
15	-	TRBD2	TRBV5-4	TRBJ2-1	CASSPGTSGDNEQFF	TGTGCCAGCAGCCCTGGGACTAGCGGGGACAATGAGCAGTTCTTC
18	few	-	TRBV5-1	TRBJ2-7	CASSVLGPVAGSSYEQYF	TGCGCCAGCAGCGTTTTAGGTCCGGTGGCGGGAAGCTCCTACGAGCAGTACTTC
16	many	-	TRBV12-5	TRBJ2-7	CASGLVLSQDFYEQYF	TGTGCTAGTGGTTTGGTACTCTCCCAGGATTTCTACGAGCAGTACTTC
13	few	-	TRBV20-1	TRBJ2-3	CSASQRTTDTQYF	TGCAGTGCTAGTCAGCGCACTACAGATACGCAGTATTTT
14	-	-	TRBV9	TRBJ1-2	CASSTGQSPTLYTF	TGTGCCAGCAGCACGGGACAAAGCCCAACTCTTTACACCTTC
15	-	-	TRBV6-6	TRBJ2-1	CASSSHWGSYNEQFF	TGTGCCAGCAGCTCCCATTGGGGCTCCTACAATGAGCAGTTCTTC
14	once	-	TRBV7-3	TRBJ1-2	CASSPTHGGGGYTF	TGTGCCAGCAGCCCTACCCATGGGGGAGGGGGCTACACCTTC
16	-	TRBD2	TRBV15	TRBJ2-1	CATSRGASGRANEQFF	TGTGCCACCAGCAGGGGGGCTAGCGGGAGGGCAAATGAGCAGTTCTTC
15	-	-	TRBV7-8	TRBJ2-6	CASSTPSSGANVLTF	TGTGCCAGCAGCACGCCATCTTCTGGGGCCAACGTCCTGACTTTC
15	-	TRBD1	TRBV7-2	TRBJ2-3	CASGGQGLSLDTQYF	TGTGCCAGCGGTGGACAGGGTTTATCCTTAGATACGCAGTATTTT